This T cell receptor (beta chain) was sequenced during a study of blood T cell repertoires in COVID-19. The overall study: Researchers got acute and convalescent COVID-19 samples from the United States, Italy and Spain. T cells, B-cell-depleted T cells, or PBMCs supplied cDNA or gDNA.

As handled by the study authors: Amplification of reference gene primers provided the estimated nucleated cell counts. TCRdb keeps only in-frame clones here, not all; method: immunoSEQ multiplex PCR. V, J and clone size are those of that table, while D and trimming were read from the DNA. The sample lists about 150,000 clones, approximately 88% seen once, with under 3.5% in the top ten. The source of this sequence is a woman aged 55-70 years with acute or convalescent COVID-19. Sequenced material: peripheral blood.

In DNA, the CDR3 is TGTGCCAGCAGGGGGACAGCCACCTACGAGCAGTACTTC. Its translation: CASRGTATYEQYF. The J gene is TRBJ2-7, the V gene TRBV5-6; 7 nucleotides align to TRBD1. The CDR3 is 13 residues long. Germline assignment: CDR1 SGHDT and CDR2 YYEEEE. V lost 5 bases, J lost 2 bases, and 4 bases stayed unmatched. Supplemented by reference TRBV5-6 and TRBJ2-7, the full variable domain reads DAGVTQSPTHLIKTRGQQVTLRCSPKSGHDTVSWYQQALGQGPQFIFQYYEEEERQRGNFPDRFSGHQFPNYSSELNVNALLLGDSALYLCASRGTATYEQYFGPGTRLTVT.